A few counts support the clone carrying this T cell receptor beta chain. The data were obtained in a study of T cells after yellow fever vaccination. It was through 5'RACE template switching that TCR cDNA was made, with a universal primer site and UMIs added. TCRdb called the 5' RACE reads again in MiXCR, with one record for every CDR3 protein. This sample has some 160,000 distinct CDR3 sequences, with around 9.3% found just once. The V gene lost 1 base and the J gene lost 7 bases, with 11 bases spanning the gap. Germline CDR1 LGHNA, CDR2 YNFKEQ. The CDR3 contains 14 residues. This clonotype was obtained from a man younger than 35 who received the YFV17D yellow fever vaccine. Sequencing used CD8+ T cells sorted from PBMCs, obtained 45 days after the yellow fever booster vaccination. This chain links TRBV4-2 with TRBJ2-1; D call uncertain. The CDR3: CASSQASPGNEQFF. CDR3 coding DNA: TGTGCCAGCAGCCAAGCCTCCCCTGGGAATGAGCAGTTCTTC.